This T cell receptor (beta chain) appears in the sequencing data of a study of blood T cell repertoires in COVID-19. Original analysis: The assay estimated nucleated cells by amplifying reference gene primers. Profiling relied on immunoSEQ multiplex PCR, and the TCRdb table lists in-frame clones only, not all of them. D and trimming were read from the DNA, whereas the V and J calls and clone size are those reported in that table. The data contain approximately 290,000 clones, approximately 93% of them singletons. The origin of this receptor is a woman aged 25 to 39 with COVID-19, enrolled during active disease. Sequenced: peripheral blood.

CDR3 sequence: CASSLFSGTYNEQFF. CDR3 in DNA: TGTGCCAGCAGCTTGTTTTCCGGGACATACAATGAGCAGTTCTTC. The V call is TRBV5-4, the J call TRBJ2-1; TRBD1 might be the D (6 bases). The V end lost 1 base, the J end lost 4 bases, and 12 bases lay between the germline ends. This CDR3 comprises 15 residues. Germline V gene data show CDR1 as SGHNT and CDR2 as YYREEE (reference sequence).